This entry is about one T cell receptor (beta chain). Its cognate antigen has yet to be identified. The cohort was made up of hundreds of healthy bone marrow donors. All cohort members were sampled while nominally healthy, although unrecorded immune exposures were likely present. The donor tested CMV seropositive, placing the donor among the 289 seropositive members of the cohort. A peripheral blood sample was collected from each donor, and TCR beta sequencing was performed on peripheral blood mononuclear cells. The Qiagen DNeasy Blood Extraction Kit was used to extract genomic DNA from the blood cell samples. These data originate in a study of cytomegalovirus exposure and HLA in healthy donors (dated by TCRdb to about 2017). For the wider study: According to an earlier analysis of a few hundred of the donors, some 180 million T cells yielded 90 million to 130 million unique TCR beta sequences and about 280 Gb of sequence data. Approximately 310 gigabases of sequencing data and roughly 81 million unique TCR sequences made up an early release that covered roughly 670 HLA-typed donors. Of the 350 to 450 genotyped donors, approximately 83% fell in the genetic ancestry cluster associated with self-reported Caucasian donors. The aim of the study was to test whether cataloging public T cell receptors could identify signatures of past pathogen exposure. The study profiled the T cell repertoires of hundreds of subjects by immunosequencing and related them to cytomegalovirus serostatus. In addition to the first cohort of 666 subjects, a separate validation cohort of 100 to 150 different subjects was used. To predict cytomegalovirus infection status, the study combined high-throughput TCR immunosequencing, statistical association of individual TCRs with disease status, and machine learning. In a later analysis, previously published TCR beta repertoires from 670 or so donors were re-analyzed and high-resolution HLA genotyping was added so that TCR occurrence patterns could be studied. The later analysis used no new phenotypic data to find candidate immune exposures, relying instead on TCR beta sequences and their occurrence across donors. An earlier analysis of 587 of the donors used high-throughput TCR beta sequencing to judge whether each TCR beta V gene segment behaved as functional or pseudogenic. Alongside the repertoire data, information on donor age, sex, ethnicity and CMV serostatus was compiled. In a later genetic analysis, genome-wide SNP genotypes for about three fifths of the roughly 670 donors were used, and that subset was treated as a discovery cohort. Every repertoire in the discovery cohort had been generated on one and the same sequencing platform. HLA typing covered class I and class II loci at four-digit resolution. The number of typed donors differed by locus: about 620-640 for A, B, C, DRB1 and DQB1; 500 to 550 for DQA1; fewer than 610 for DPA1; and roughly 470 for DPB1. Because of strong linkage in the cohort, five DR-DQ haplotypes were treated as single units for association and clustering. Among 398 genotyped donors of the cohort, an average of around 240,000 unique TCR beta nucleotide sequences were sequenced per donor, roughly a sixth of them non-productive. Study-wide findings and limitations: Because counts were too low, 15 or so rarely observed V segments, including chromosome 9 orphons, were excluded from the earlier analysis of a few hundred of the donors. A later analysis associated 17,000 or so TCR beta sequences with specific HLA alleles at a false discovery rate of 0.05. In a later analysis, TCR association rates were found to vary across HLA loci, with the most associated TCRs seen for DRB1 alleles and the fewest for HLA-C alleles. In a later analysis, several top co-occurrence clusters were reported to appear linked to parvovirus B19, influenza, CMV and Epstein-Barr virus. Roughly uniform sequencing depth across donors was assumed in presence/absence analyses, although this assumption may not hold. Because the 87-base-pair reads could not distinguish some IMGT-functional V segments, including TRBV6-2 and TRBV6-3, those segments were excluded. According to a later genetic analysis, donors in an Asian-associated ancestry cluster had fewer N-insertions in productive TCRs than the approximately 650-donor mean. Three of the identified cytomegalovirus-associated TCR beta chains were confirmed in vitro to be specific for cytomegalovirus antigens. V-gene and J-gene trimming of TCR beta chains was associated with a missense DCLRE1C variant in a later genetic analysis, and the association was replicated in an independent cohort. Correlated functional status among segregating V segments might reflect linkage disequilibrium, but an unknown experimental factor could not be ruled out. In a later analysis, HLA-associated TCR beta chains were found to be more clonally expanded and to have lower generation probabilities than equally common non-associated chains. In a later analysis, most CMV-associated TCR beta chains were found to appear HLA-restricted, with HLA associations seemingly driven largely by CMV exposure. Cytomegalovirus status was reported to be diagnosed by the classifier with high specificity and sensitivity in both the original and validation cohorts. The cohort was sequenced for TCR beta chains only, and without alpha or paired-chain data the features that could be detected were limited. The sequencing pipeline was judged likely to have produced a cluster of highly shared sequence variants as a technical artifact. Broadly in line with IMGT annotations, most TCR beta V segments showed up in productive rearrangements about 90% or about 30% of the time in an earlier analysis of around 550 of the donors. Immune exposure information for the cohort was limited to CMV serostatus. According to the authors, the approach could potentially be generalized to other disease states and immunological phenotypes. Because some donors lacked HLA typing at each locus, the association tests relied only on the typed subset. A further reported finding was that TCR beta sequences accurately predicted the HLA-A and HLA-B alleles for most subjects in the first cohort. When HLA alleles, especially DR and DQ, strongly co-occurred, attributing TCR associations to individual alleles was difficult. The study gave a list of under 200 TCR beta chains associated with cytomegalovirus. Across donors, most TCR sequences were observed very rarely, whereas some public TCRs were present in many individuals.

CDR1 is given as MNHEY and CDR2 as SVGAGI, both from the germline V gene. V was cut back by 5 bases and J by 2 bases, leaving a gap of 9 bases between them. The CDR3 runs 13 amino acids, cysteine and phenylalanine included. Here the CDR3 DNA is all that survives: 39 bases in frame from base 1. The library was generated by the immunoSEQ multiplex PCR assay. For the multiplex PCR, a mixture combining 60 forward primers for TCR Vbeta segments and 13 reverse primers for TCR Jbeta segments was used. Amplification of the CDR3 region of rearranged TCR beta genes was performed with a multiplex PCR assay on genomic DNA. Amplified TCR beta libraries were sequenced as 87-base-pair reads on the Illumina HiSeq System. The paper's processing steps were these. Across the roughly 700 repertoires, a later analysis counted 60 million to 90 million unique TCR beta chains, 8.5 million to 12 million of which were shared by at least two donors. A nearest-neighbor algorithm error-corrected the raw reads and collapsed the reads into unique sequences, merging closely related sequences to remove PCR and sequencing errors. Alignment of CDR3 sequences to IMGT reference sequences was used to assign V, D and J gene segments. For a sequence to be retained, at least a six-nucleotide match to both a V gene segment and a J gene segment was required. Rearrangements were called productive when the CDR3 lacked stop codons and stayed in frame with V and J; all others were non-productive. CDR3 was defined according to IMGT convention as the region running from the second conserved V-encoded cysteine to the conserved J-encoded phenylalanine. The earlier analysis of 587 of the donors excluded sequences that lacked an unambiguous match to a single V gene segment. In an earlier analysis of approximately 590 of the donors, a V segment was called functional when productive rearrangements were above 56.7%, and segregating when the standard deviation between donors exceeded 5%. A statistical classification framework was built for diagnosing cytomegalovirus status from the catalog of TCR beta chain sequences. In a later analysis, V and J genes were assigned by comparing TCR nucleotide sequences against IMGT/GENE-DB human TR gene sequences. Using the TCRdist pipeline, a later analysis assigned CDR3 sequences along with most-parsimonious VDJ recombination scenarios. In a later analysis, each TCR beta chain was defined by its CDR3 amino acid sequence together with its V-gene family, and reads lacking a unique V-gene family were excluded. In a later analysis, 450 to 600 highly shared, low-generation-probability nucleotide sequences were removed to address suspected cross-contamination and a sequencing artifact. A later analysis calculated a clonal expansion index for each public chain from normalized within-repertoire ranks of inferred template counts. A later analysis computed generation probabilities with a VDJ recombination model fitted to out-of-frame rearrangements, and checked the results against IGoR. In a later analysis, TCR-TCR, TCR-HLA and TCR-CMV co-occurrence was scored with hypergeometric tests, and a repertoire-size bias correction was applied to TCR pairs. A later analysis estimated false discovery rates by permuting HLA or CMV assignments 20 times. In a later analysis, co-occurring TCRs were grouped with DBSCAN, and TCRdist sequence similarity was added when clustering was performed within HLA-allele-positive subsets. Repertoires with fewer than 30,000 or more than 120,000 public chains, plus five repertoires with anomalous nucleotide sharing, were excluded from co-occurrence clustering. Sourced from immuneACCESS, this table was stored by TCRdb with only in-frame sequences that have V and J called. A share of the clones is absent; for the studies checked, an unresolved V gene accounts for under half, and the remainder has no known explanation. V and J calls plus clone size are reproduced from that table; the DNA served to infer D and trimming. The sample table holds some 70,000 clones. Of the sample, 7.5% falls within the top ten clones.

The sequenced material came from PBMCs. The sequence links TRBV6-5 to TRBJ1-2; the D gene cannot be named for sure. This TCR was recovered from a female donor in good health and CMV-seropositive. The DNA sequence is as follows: TGTGCCAGCAGTCGAACAGAGAACTATGGCTACACCTTC. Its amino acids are CASSRTENYGYTF.